These 17 T cell receptor beta chains originate from one sample sequenced in a study of T cells in localized non-small cell lung cancer. Here immunoSEQ multiplex PCR was the method, and the copy in TCRdb shows in-frame clones only, minus some. The data contain some 3,500 clones, 25% to 35% of them singletons. Sequenced material: lung tumor tissue, taken before any cancer treatment. The source is a male donor at least 60 years old with stage I lung adenocarcinoma.

This clone was recorded only once. The rearrangement uses TRBV19 and TRBJ1-2; the match to TRBD1 covers 8 bases. Losses at the gene ends were 8 bases for V and 4 bases for J; bases not matched to a gene: 9. CDR1 and CDR2 (germline): LNHDA, SQIVND (reference sequence). This CDR3 is 14 amino acids long. The DNA for the CDR3 is TGTGCCAGTCTCCAGCGGGACAGGCTCTATGGCTACACCTTC. Protein: CASLQRDRLYGYTF.

This clone qualifies as medium-sized. The chain joins TRBV7-2 to TRBJ1-2; 10 bases map to TRBD1. J gave up 6 bases and V 7 bases, and 5 bases lay outside the gene matches. The CDR3 consists of 13 residues. Germline assignment: CDR1 SGHTA and CDR2 FQGNSA. The CDR3 bases are TGTGCCAGCAACCGGGACAGGGGTCATGGCTACACCTTC. This gives the protein CASNRDRGHGYTF.

This chain joins TRBV11-3 and TRBJ1-2; the D is unclear. CDR1 is SGHNT and CDR2 is YENEEA in the germline V gene. The V end lost 3 bases, the J end lost 8 bases, and 19 bases lay between the germline ends. This CDR3 comprises 15 residues. The CDR3 nucleotides are TGTGCCAGCAGCTTCTACCTCGCGTACGATGAGGGCTACACCTTC. Translating gives CASSFYLAYDEGYTF.

The rearrangement uses TRBV5-1 and TRBJ1-5; 7 positions agree with TRBD1. The germline gives CDR1 SGHRS, CDR2 YFSETQ. The CDR3 contains 14 residues. The V gene end was trimmed by 4 bases and the J gene end by 3 bases; junction bases not matched to a gene: 4. The CDR3 DNA reads TGCGCCAGCAGCACAGGGGACTTCAATCAGCCCCAGCATTTT. This encodes CASSTGDFNQPQHF.

This clone was counted between two and nine times. V is TRBV6-8 and J is TRBJ2-2; TRBD1 is a possible D gene (6 bases). Germline CDR1 reads MNHGY; CDR2 reads SAAAGT. Trimming left V 8 bases short and J 9 bases short, with 16 bases between. This CDR3 is 13 amino acids long. In DNA form, the CDR3 reads TGTGCCAGCGGACACTCCGGACAGTGGGAGCTGTTTTTT. It yields the protein CASGHSGQWELFF.

In its sample, this clone was seen a few times. The chain employs TRBV6-8 and TRBJ2-7, with 16 bases fitting TRBD2. The CDR3 runs 18 residues. From germline, CDR1 is MNHGY and CDR2 SAAAGT. With 8 bases clipped from V and 4 bases from J, the junction kept 14 bases outside the gene matches. Here the CDR3 reads CASLAGTSGGARFYEQYF. In DNA form, the CDR3 reads TGTGCCAGCTTAGCCGGGACTAGCGGGGGGGCGCGCTTTTACGAGCAGTACTTC.

This chain uses TRBV6-8 with TRBJ2-3, with 12 nucleotides matching TRBD2. Per germline, CDR1 MNHGY and CDR2 SAAAGT. With V trimmed by 4 bases and J by 11 bases, 7 bases remained unmatched. The CDR3 length is 14 residues. Here the CDR3 DNA reads TGTGCCAGCAGTTTAACGGCTAGCGGGGGGGTGCAGTATTTT. It encodes CASSLTASGGVQYF.

This clone is judged medium-sized. The gene calls are TRBV11-3 and TRBJ1-1; 7 bases agree with TRBD1. This CDR3 is built from 14 residues. CDR1 SGHNT and CDR2 YENEEA come from the germline V gene. V dropped 1 base and J dropped 4; count of bases not matched to a gene: 3. CDR3 region: CASSLGDSPTEAFF. As DNA, the CDR3 is TGTGCCAGCAGCTTAGGGGACAGCCCCACTGAAGCTTTCTTT.

This clone was observed a few times. The V call is TRBV6-8, the J call TRBJ2-7; perhaps D is TRBD1 or TRBD2 (5 bases each). The CDR3 has 15 residues. Germline CDR1 MNHGY, CDR2 SAAAGT. V lost 3 bases and J lost 3, with 15 bases in between. The CDR3 DNA is TGTGCCAGCAGTTATCTCCGGGGCAGCTTCTACGAGCAGTACTTC. This encodes CASSYLRGSFYEQYF.

The chain uses TRBV23-1 and TRBJ2-4; the D gene is possibly TRBD1 (6 bases). TRBV23-1 is known as an ORF, though its function is uncertain. The CDR3 runs 18 residues. V was trimmed by 3 bases and J by 0 bases, leaving 18 bases between them. CDR3 region: CASSQGAVIIIAKNIQYF. Written as DNA, the CDR3 is TGCGCCAGCAGTCAGGGGGCGGTGATAATTATAGCCAAAAACATTCAGTACTTC.

This clone turned up a few times. The chain couples TRBV19 to TRBJ2-7; weak D call: TRBD1 (6 bases). The CDR3 sequence is 14 residues long. Germline CDR1 and CDR2: LNHDA and SQIVND (reference sequence). V lost 2 bases and J 6 bases, leaving 14 bases between the germline ends. CDR3 bases: TGTGCCAGTAGTATACAGGGGCCGGCCCCCGAGCAGTACTTC. Translating it yields CASSIQGPAPEQYF.

The table lists this clone with a few counts. V and J are TRBV11-3 and TRBJ1-1; tentative D call: TRBD1 (6 bases). The CDR3 covers 15 residues. Trimming cost V 8 bases and J 1 base, with 17 bases left between them. Per the germline V gene, CDR1 is SGHNT and CDR2 is YENEEA. Written as DNA, the CDR3 is TGTGCCAGCGGCAAGGGGGTTGTAGGGAACACTGAAGCTTTCTTT. Protein: CASGKGVVGNTEAFF.

There are a few counts of this clone. V gene TRBV9 combines with J gene TRBJ2-7, with 7 bases lining up with TRBD1. Losses at the gene ends were 5 bases for V and 6 bases for J; bases not matched to a gene: 11. The CDR3 length is 14 residues. The V gene's germline CDR1 is SGDLS and CDR2 YYNGEE. The CDR3 protein is CASREQGRGSEQYF. The CDR3 DNA follows: TGTGCCAGCAGGGAACAGGGGCGAGGCTCCGAGCAGTACTTC.

This chain joins TRBV6-8 and TRBJ2-2, with D hard to call. Germline V gene sequence: CDR1 MNHGY, CDR2 SAAAGT. CDR3 size: 16 residues. V was pared by 6 bases and J by 7 bases, with 21 bases between. The CDR3 nucleotides read TGTGCCAGCAGCTTCGGACGGAACGGAAAGGACGGGGAGCTGTTTTTT. Translated: CASSFGRNGKDGELFF.

Only one count was recorded for this clone. V gene TRBV30 combines with J gene TRBJ2-2; D remains ambiguous. CDR1 is GTSNPN and CDR2 is SVGIG in the germline V gene (reference sequence). V gave up 3 bases and J gave up 2 bases, with 10 bases separating them. The CDR3 loop spans 14 amino acids. CDR3 DNA: TGTGCCTGGAGGTACCGCGCTAACACCGGGGAGCTGTTTTTT. Translation gives CAWRYRANTGELFF. Looking up the rest from reference TRBV30 and TRBJ2-2 gives the full variable domain: SQTIHQWPATLVQPVGSPLSLECTVEGTSNPNLYWYRQAAGRGLQLLFYSVGIGQISSEVPQNLSASRPQDRQFILSSKKLLLSDSGFYLCAWRYRANTGELFFGEGSRLTVL.

This clone appeared many times. The rearrangement links TRBV11-3 to TRBJ1-2; D gene ambiguous. V was pared by 2 bases and J by 6 bases, with 16 bases between. This CDR3 is 15 amino acids long. From germline, CDR1 is SGHNT and CDR2 YENEEA. CDR3 sequence (DNA): TGTGCCAGCAGCTTATCTGGACTGGCCTCGAATGGCTACACCTTC. This sequence encodes CASSLSGLASNGYTF.

In its sample, this clone ranks as medium-sized (0.01 to 0.1%). The genes are TRBV6-8 and TRBJ1-2; the D gene is possibly TRBD1 (6 bases). CDR1 and CDR2 from the germline V gene are MNHGY and SAAAGT. Trimming shortened V by 6 bases and J by 6 bases, and 14 bases separated the two germline ends. The CDR3 length is 13 residues. The CDR3 nucleotides read TGTGCCAGCAGGACCGCAGGGGTTGATGGCTACACCTTC. Its protein product is CASRTAGVDGYTF.